These T cell receptor beta chains were read from a single sample in a study of cytomegalovirus exposure and HLA in healthy donors. Libraries were prepared by immunoSEQ multiplex PCR; TCRdb keeps only in-frame clonotypes and omits some of them. The top ten hold 4.5% to 5% of the sample, which has 100,000 to 150,000 clones, about 10% seen once. Sample: PBMCs. These receptors were taken from a woman younger than 30 in good health and CMV-seropositive. Both conserved end residues are part of each CDR3. D genes are given only for firm matches. Clone size is not always given. Where it is, it says once, few, many or a class for expanded clones.

- | TRBJ2-7 | - | TRBV28 | TGTGCCAGCAGTTTTGGGCAGGAAGAAGACGAGCAGTACTTC | CASSFGQEEDEQYF
- | TRBJ2-3 | - | TRBV21-1 | TGTGCCAGCAGCAAATGGGGTGAGGACAGCGACAGCACAGATACGCAGTATTTT | CASSKWGEDSDSTDTQYF
few | TRBJ1-1 | - | TRBV28 | TGTGCCAGCAGTTTAATCGGTGGGAACACTGAAGCTTTCTTT | CASSLIGGNTEAFF
few | TRBJ2-5 | - | TRBV7-9 | TGTGCCAGCAGCTTCGGAGGGAAAGAGACCCAGTACTTC | CASSFGGKETQYF
- | TRBJ1-2 | TRBD1 | TRBV9 | TGTGCCAGCAGCCCACAGGGGGCGAGTACCTCTAACTATGGCTACACCTTC | CASSPQGASTSNYGYTF
- | TRBJ1-1 | - | TRBV30 | TGTGCCTGGAGTTCACAGCTGAACACTGAAGCTTTCTTT | CAWSSQLNTEAFF
- | TRBJ2-3 | TRBD2 | TRBV25-1 | TGTGCCAGCAGGACCCCCCTAGCGGACTACACAGATACGCAGTATTTT | CASRTPLADYTDTQYF
few | TRBJ1-1 | - | TRBV29-1 | TGCAGCGTTGGGACATGCAGAGGAAACACTGAAGCTTTCTTT | CSVGTCRGNTEAFF
- | TRBJ1-1 | - | TRBV19 | TGTGCCAAGACGCCACGGGAACAGCGATTTGATAAAATGGGCACTGAAGCTTTCTTT | CAKTPREQRFDKMGTEAFF
few | TRBJ1-1 | TRBD1 | TRBV27 | TGTGCCAGCAGCCTGGGACAGGGTGGTAGCACTGAAGCTTTCTTT | CASSLGQGGSTEAFF
few | TRBJ1-4 | - | TRBV19 | TGTGCCACCTGGGGGGGTGAGGGGGAAAAACTGTTTTTT | CATWGGEGEKLFF
- | TRBJ1-1 | - | TRBV28 | TGTGCCAGCAGGCAAGCAGGGGACACTGAAGCTTTCTTT | CASRQAGDTEAFF
- | TRBJ2-1 | TRBD2 | TRBV4-2 | TGTGCCAGCAGCCTACTAGCGGGAGAGAGAGGGTCCTACAATGAGCAGTTCTTC | CASSLLAGERGSYNEQFF
- | TRBJ1-5 | - | TRBV10-3 | TGTGCCATCGGGGAGGGACCTGATCAGCCCCAGCATTTT | CAIGEGPDQPQHF
- | TRBJ1-4 | - | TRBV2 | TGTGCCAGCAGGGCCTGGGGCGGAAAGAATGAAAAACTGTTTTTT | CASRAWGGKNEKLFF
few | TRBJ1-5 | - | TRBV5-6 | TGTGCCAGCAGCTTGGCCCTCGGCAGGGACAATCAGCCCCAGCATTTT | CASSLALGRDNQPQHF
once | TRBJ2-2 | TRBD2 | TRBV28 | TGTGCCAGCAGTCTTTCTAGCGGGTCGAACACCGGGGAGCTGTTTTTT | CASSLSSGSNTGELFF
- | TRBJ2-7 | - | TRBV11-1 | TGTGCCAGCAGCGTCCAGGGCCTAGGGGCCTACGAGCAGTACTTC | CASSVQGLGAYEQYF
few | TRBJ1-1 | - | TRBV29-1 | TGCAGCGTTGGTGGCAGATTGATGAACACTGAAGCTTTCTTT | CSVGGRLMNTEAFF
- | TRBJ2-7 | - | TRBV7-8 | TGTGCCAGCAGCTCAGACGGACAGCCGCGGCAGTACTTC | CASSSDGQPRQYF
few | TRBJ2-4 | - | TRBV2 | TGTGCCAGCAGTGAATATGGTTCACCGGGGAACATTCAGTACTTC | CASSEYGSPGNIQYF
- | TRBJ2-7 | - | TRBV7-9 | TGTGCCAGCAGCCACTGGGGGCAGGGTAACTACGAGCAGTACTTC | CASSHWGQGNYEQYF
few | TRBJ2-2 | - | TRBV5-1 | TGCGCCAGCAGCTTAGGAGGCGGGCTGACCGGGGAGCTGTTTTTT | CASSLGGGLTGELFF